This entry lists 25 T cell receptor beta chains sequenced from one sample in a study of shared clonotypes between healthy human individuals. Measured with immunoSEQ multiplex PCR; TCRdb has only the in-frame clones, and not every one. This sample has 950,000 to 1,300,000 clones, with under 80% found just once. The sequencing input was memory CD4+ T cells sorted from blood. Subset here: CD45RA-negative fraction. The origin of the receptors is a man aged 18-30 years in good health.

This rearrangement joins TRBV27 to TRBJ2-3; possibly TRBD2 for D (5 bases). With 0 bases removed from V and 0 bases from J, the gap between germline ends came to 13 bases. Germline lookup yields CDR1 MNHEY and CDR2 SMNVEV (reference sequence). There are 17 residues in the CDR3. This CDR3 is CASSLSRTVPSTDTQYF. Written as DNA, the CDR3 is TGTGCCAGCAGTTTATCCAGGACTGTCCCTAGCACAGATACGCAGTATTTT.

This clone has just a few counts. This chain links TRBV13 with TRBJ2-7; the match to TRBD1 covers 8 bases. V was pared by 2 bases and J by 3 bases, with 6 bases of the junction left unmatched. This CDR3 comprises 15 residues. Germline CDR1 reads PRHDT; CDR2 reads FYEKMQ (reference sequence). Here the CDR3 DNA reads TGTGCCAGCAGCTTAAGGGACAGGAACGTCTACGAGCAGTACTTC. Amino acid sequence: CASSLRDRNVYEQYF. The variable domain in full, with the rest retrieved from reference TRBV13 and TRBJ2-7, is AAGVIQSPRHLIKEKRETATLKCYPIPRHDTVYWYQQGPGQDPQFLISFYEKMQSDKGSIPDRFSAQQFSDYHSELNMSSLELGDSALYFCASSLRDRNVYEQYFGPGTRLTVT.

V gene TRBV15 combines with J gene TRBJ1-6; 10 bases are shared with TRBD1. V lost 5 bases, J lost 7 bases, and 2 bases stayed unmatched. This CDR3 spans 14 amino acids. In germline, CDR1 is LNHNV, CDR2 YYDKDF (reference sequence). In DNA, the CDR3 is TGTGCCACCAGCGCGGACAGGGGGAATTCACCCCTCCACTTT. Protein product: CATSADRGNSPLHF. Complete variable domain (other parts from reference TRBV15 and TRBJ1-6): DAMVIQNPRYQVTQFGKPVTLSCSQTLNHNVMYWYQQKSSQAPKLLFHYYDKDFNNEADTPDNFQSRRPNTSFCFLDIRSPGLGDTAMYLCATSADRGNSPLHFGNGTRLTVT.

The chain recombines TRBV4-3 with TRBJ2-1, with D unclear. Per the germline V gene, CDR1 is LGHNA and CDR2 is YSLEER. The CDR3 runs to 14 residues. With 3 bases removed from V and 5 bases from J, the gap between germline ends came to 11 bases. The CDR3 protein is CASSQYSFDNEQFF. CDR3 nucleotides: TGCGCCAGCAGCCAGTATTCGTTTGACAATGAGCAGTTCTTC.

This clone was counted only a few times. J is TRBJ1-4 and V is TRBV9, with TRBD1 matching over 8 bases. This CDR3 region has 14 residues. Germline values: CDR1 SGDLS, CDR2 YYNGEE. Trimming cost V 0 bases and J 7 bases; bases outside gene matches: 2. CDR3 region: CASSVDRGGEKLFF. The CDR3 DNA reads TGTGCCAGCAGCGTAGACAGGGGGGGTGAAAAACTGTTTTTT. The full variable domain, rest sourced from reference TRBV9 and TRBJ1-4, is DSGVTQTPKHLITATGQRVTLRCSPRSGDLSVYWYQQSLDQGLQFLIQYYNGEERAKGNILERFSAQQFPDLHSELNLSSLELGDSALYFCASSVDRGGEKLFFGSGTQLSVL.

This chain connects TRBV11-2 to TRBJ2-1; TRBD1 matches at 7 bases. Germline values: CDR1 SGHAT, CDR2 FQNNGV. Germline trimming cut 5 bases from V and 0 bases from J; bases unmatched to any gene: 10. The CDR3 has 17 amino acids. CDR3 region: CASSLRDSSSSYNEQFF. CDR3 DNA: TGTGCCAGCAGCCTACGGGACAGCTCTAGCTCCTACAATGAGCAGTTCTTC.

CDR3 nucleotide sequence: TGTGCCAGCAGACGACCCGGACTAGCGGGAAGGGATACGCAGTATTTT. Encoded protein: CASRRPGLAGRDTQYF. The chain recombines TRBV7-2 with TRBJ2-3, with 12 bases matching TRBD2. This CDR3 is built from 16 residues. V was pared by 6 bases and J by 6 bases, with 10 bases of the junction left unmatched. Germline V gene data show CDR1 as SGHTA and CDR2 as FQGNSA.

This rearrangement joins TRBV9 to TRBJ2-3, with a tentative D call TRBD2 (7 bases). The CDR3 runs to 15 residues. V was trimmed by 4 bases and J by 5 bases, leaving 17 bases between them. Germline values: CDR1 SGDLS, CDR2 YYNGEE. CDR3 loop: CASSPSKGGGDTQYF. The CDR3 DNA follows: TGTGCCAGCAGCCCCTCGAAGGGGGGGGGAGATACGCAGTATTTT.

The table lists this clone with a few counts. This chain joins TRBV19 and TRBJ1-2; perhaps TRBD1 as D (6 bases). Trimming removed 5 bases from V and 4 bases from J, with 17 bases in between. The CDR3 extends over 15 amino acids. Looked up from germline, CDR1 is LNHDA and CDR2 is SQIVND (reference sequence). CDR3 region: CASSSDQGMRYGYTF. The CDR3 DNA follows: TGTGCCAGTAGTTCCGACCAGGGGATGCGCTATGGCTACACCTTC.

This clone was seen ten or more times. The chain recombines TRBV4-3 with TRBJ1-2; a possible D gene is TRBD1 (5 bases). Trimming removed 0 bases from V and 2 bases from J, with 13 bases in between. CDR1 LGHNA and CDR2 YSLEER come from the germline V gene. CDR3 length: 16 amino acids. CDR3 loop: CASSQEEAGLNYGYTF. Here the CDR3 DNA reads TGCGCCAGCAGCCAAGAGGAGGCAGGGCTAAACTATGGCTACACCTTC.

V usage is TRBV6-6 and J usage is TRBJ2-7, with D possibly being TRBD1 (5 bases). The V and J ends lost 5 bases and 6 bases respectively, with 17 bases between them. The CDR3 contains 14 residues. Germline-derived CDR1 and CDR2 are MNHNY and SVGAGI (reference sequence). This chain's CDR3 is CASSPGSGFGEQYF. CDR3 coding DNA: TGTGCCAGCAGTCCAGGGTCCGGGTTCGGCGAGCAGTACTTC.

This chain joins TRBV2 and TRBJ1-5; the match to TRBD1 covers 12 bases. The germline gives CDR1 SNHLY, CDR2 FYNNEI. V lost 4 bases and J lost 3; bases outside the gene matches: 4. The CDR3 extends over 16 amino acids. In nucleotides, the CDR3 is TGTGCCAGCAGTGGCGGGACAGGGGGCCTCAATCAGCCCCAGCATTTT. Its protein is CASSGGTGGLNQPQHF. The whole variable domain, remainder taken from reference TRBV2 and TRBJ1-5, is EPEVTQTPSHQVTQMGQEVILRCVPISNHLYFYWYRQILGQKVEFLVSFYNNEISEKSEIFDDQFSVERPDGSNFTLKIRSTKLEDSAMYFCASSGGTGGLNQPQHFGDGTRLSIL.

Concerning this clone: Additional DNA sequences in this sample encode the identical CDR3. V and J are TRBV6-5 and TRBJ2-2; TRBD1 might be the D (8 bases). Germline CDR1 is MNHEY and CDR2 is SVGAGI. V was cut by 5 bases and J by 4 bases, with 14 bases left in between. This CDR3 comprises 15 residues. The CDR3 protein is CASSKQGGGTGELFF. CDR3 coding DNA: TGTGCCAGCAGTAAACAGGGGGGGGGCACCGGGGAGCTGTTTTTT.

This chain uses TRBV19 with TRBJ2-1; D remains ambiguous. V was clipped by 6 bases and J by 7 bases, with 22 bases between them. Germline assignment: CDR1 LNHDA and CDR2 SQIVND (reference sequence). The CDR3 consists of 16 residues. CDR3 DNA: TGTGCCAGTAGGACCTCTGGGCAGCTGAGGACGAATGAGCAGTTCTTC. Translated: CASRTSGQLRTNEQFF.

The rearrangement links TRBV11-2 to TRBJ2-1, with no clear D. The germline gives CDR1 SGHAT, CDR2 FQNNGV. Trimming left V 1 base short and J 7 bases short, with 17 bases between. This CDR3 region has 16 residues. The CDR3 DNA sequence: TGTGCCAGCAGCTTAGTATCAGGTTCAGTGCAGAATGAGCAGTTCTTC. Residues: CASSLVSGSVQNEQFF. The complete variable domain, with remaining parts taken from reference TRBV11-2 and TRBJ2-1, reads EAGVAQSPRYKIIEKRQSVAFWCNPISGHATLYWYQQILGQGPKLLIQFQNNGVVDDSQLPKDRFSAERLKGVDSTLKIQPAKLEDSAVYLCASSLVSGSVQNEQFFGPGTRLTVL.

V gene TRBV5-1 combines with J gene TRBJ1-4; maybe TRBD1 (6 bases). The length of the CDR3 is 13 residues. Germline lookup yields CDR1 SGHRS and CDR2 YFSETQ. The germline V and J ends were trimmed by 5 bases and 5 bases, with 10 bases remaining between them. The CDR3 sequence: CASSSGQNEKLFF. CDR3 bases: TGCGCCAGCAGTTCTGGACAGAATGAAAAACTGTTTTTT.

The rearrangement links TRBV6-5 to TRBJ2-7; a possible D gene is TRBD1 (5 bases). The germline V gene has CDR1 MNHEY and CDR2 SVGAGI. The V gene lost 5 bases and the J gene lost 5 bases, with 10 bases spanning the gap. CDR3 size: 12 residues. CDR3 nucleotide sequence: TGTGCCAGCAGTCCCCGACAGAACGAGCAGTACTTC. Protein product: CASSPRQNEQYF.

V usage is TRBV10-3 and J usage is TRBJ1-2, with D possibly TRBD1 on 5 matching bases. Per germline, CDR1 ENHRY and CDR2 SYGVKD. The CDR3 runs 15 residues. The V end was cut by 3 bases, the J end by 0 bases, with 11 bases between. CDR3 in DNA: TGTGCCATCAGTGAAATCGGGGGAGCTAACTATGGCTACACCTTC. It is translated as CAISEIGGANYGYTF.

J is TRBJ2-3 and V is TRBV4-3; D may be TRBD2 (5 bases). V lost 0 bases and J 2 bases, leaving 12 bases between the germline ends. The CDR3 is 16 amino acids. Germline assignment: CDR1 LGHNA and CDR2 YSLEER. Written as DNA, the CDR3 is TGCGCCAGCAGCCAAGAAGCGGCCTTGAACACAGATACGCAGTATTTT. It yields the protein CASSQEAALNTDTQYF.

This clone was observed at least ten times. This chain uses TRBV14 with TRBJ1-4; 7 nucleotides agree with TRBD1. V lost 4 bases to trimming and J lost 2 bases; unmatched junction nucleotides: 4. Germline CDR1 reads SGHDN; CDR2 reads FVKESK. This CDR3 is built from 15 residues. The DNA of the CDR3 is TGTGCCAGCAGCCTTCCGACAGGGACTAATGAAAAACTGTTTTTT. Residues: CASSLPTGTNEKLFF.

In its sample, this clone was seen many times. The chain joins TRBV9 to TRBJ1-3; D gene ambiguous. Per germline, CDR1 SGDLS and CDR2 YYNGEE. V was clipped by 4 bases and J by 0 bases, with 11 bases between them. This CDR3 is built from 15 residues. Written as DNA, the CDR3 is TGTGCCAGCAGCCTGGACGGGTTCTCTGGAAACACCATATATTTT. Its protein product is CASSLDGFSGNTIYF.

The rearrangement uses TRBV10-2 and TRBJ1-3; D gene uncertain. Per the germline V gene, CDR1 is WSHSY and CDR2 is SAAADI. V was shortened by 6 bases and J by 3 bases, with 9 bases between the two germline ends. The CDR3 has 13 amino acids. The CDR3 nucleotides are TGCGCCAGCAGCCGGGATGGTGGAAACACCATATATTTT. It encodes CASSRDGGNTIYF.

This clone was seen only a few times. The chain is built from TRBV5-1 and TRBJ2-3; weak D call: TRBD1 (5 bases). There are 15 residues in the CDR3. Per the germline V gene, CDR1 is SGHRS and CDR2 is YFSETQ. Trimming took 0 bases from V and 6 from J, leaving 14 bases between them. The CDR3 loop reads CASSLGTSYLDTQYF. The CDR3, as DNA: TGCGCCAGCAGCTTGGGGACATCTTATCTGGATACGCAGTATTTT.

The chain employs TRBV16 and TRBJ2-2; D gene unclear. The germline CDR1 and CDR2 sequences are KGHSY and FQNENV. Trimming took off 3 bases at V and 0 bases at J, with 2 bases between the two ends. The CDR3 loop spans 13 amino acids. The CDR3 nucleotides are TGTGCCAGCAGCCAGTCGAACACCGGGGAGCTGTTTTTT. This sequence encodes CASSQSNTGELFF.

The chain employs TRBV5-1 and TRBJ2-1, with D tentatively TRBD2 (6 bases). The V and J ends lost 7 bases and 2 bases respectively, with 13 bases between them. In germline, CDR1 is SGHRS, CDR2 YFSETQ. The CDR3 is 14 amino acids. The CDR3, as DNA: TGCGCCAGCTGCCGGGACTCAACCTACAATGAGCAGTTCTTC. It translates to CASCRDSTYNEQFF.